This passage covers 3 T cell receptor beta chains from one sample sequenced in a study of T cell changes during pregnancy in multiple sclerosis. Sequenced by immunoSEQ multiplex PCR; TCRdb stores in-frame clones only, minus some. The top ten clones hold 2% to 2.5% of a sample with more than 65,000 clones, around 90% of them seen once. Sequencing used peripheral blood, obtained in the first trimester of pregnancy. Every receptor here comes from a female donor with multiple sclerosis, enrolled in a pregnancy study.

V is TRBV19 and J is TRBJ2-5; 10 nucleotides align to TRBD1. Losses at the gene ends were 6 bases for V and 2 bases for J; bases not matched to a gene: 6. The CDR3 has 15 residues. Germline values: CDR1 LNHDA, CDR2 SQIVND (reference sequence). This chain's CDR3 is CASSPRTGGQETQYF. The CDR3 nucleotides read TGTGCCAGTAGCCCTCGGACAGGGGGGCAAGAGACCCAGTACTTC.

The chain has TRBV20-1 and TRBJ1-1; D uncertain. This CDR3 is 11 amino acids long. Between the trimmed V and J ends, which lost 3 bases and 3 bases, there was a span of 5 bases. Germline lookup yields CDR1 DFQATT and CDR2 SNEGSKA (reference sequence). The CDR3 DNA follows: TGCAGTGCTAGTCCAGACACTGAAGCTTTCTTT. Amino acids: CSASPDTEAFF.

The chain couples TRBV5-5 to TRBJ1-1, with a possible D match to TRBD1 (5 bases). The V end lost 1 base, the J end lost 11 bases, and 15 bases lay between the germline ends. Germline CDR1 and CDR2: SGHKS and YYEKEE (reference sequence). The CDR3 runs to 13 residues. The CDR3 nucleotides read TGTGCCAGCAGCTTGATGGGGGGAGAGAGGGCTTTCTTT. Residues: CASSLMGGERAFF.